This T cell receptor (beta chain) was captured by sequencing in a study of blood T cell repertoires in COVID-19. TCRdb's copy holds only in-frame clones and misses some; the assay was immunoSEQ multiplex PCR. The sample holds 150,000 to 200,000 clones; 82% are singletons and the top ten take about 4.8%. The sequencing sample was made of peripheral blood. The sequence was obtained from a woman in her thirties with acute or convalescent COVID-19.

The CDR3 sequence is CASSLGAFMGYTF. For the CDR3, the DNA is TGTGCCAGCAGCTTAGGGGCATTTATGGGCTACACCTTC. J is TRBJ1-2 and V is TRBV11-2; D remains ambiguous. Trimming took 1 base from V and 8 from J, leaving 11 bases between them. This CDR3 is 13 amino acids long. Germline values: CDR1 SGHAT, CDR2 FQNNGV.